This T cell receptor beta chain is from a study of beta chain features in type 1 diabetes. This clone occurred a few times. Its target is unknown. Study-level findings and limits: Among patients, naive, central memory and Treg TCRB repertoires appeared more similar than among healthy donors.

Every bit of the isolated RNA underwent reverse transcription, so sequencing read expressed TCRB transcripts. Sequencing used immunoSEQ multiplex PCR; TCRdb keeps in-frame clones, though not all of them. The data hold about 350,000 clones, with around 20% observed a single time. The collection from each donor was one heparinised blood draw averaging approximately 110 mL. Trimming removed 0 bases from V and 1 base from J, with 3 bases in between. The CDR3 is 13 amino acids. Germline assignment: CDR1 KGHSH and CDR2 LQKENI. The sequenced material came from naive CD4+ T cells from blood. The receptor's source is a woman between 18 and 29 years old in good health. The chain employs TRBV18 and TRBJ1-1; D is uncertain. The CDR3 nucleotides read TGTGCCAGCTCACCACCCAAGAACACTGAAGCTTTCTTT. It specifies CASSPPKNTEAFF.